The 9 T cell receptor beta chains given below trace back to one sample, sequenced in a study of blood T cell repertoires in COVID-19. The repertoire was sequenced with immunoSEQ multiplex PCR; TCRdb's copy has only in-frame clones and lacks some. This table holds 15,000 to 17,000 clones, about 88% found once. The sample taken for sequencing was peripheral blood. The origin of the receptors is a man in his 60s with acute or convalescent COVID-19.

As DNA, the CDR3 is TGTGCCAGCAGCTTAGCAGCCGGGAGCTCCTACAATGAGCAGTTCTTC. It translates to CASSLAAGSSYNEQFF. The chain joins TRBV7-6 to TRBJ2-1, with D tentatively TRBD2 (6 bases). The CDR3 runs 16 residues. Germline assignment: CDR1 SGHVS and CDR2 FNYEAQ. Trimming removed 0 bases at V and 0 bases at J, with 9 bases between.

This chain connects TRBV11-2 to TRBJ2-3; tentative D call: TRBD1 (7 bases). The CDR3 is 17 amino acids. V was shortened by 2 bases and J by 0 bases, with 15 bases between the two germline ends. Germline values: CDR1 SGHAT, CDR2 FQNNGV. The CDR3 region has the DNA TGTGCCAGCAGCTTATCCTCAGGGGGAGGTAGCACAGATACGCAGTATTTT. This sequence encodes CASSLSSGGGSTDTQYF.

This chain connects TRBV4-2 to TRBJ1-3; D perhaps matches TRBD1 (5 bases). This CDR3 has 17 amino acids. Germline values: CDR1 LGHNA, CDR2 YNFKEQ. Between the trimmed V and J ends, which lost 4 bases and 0 bases, there was a span of 16 bases. The CDR3 loop reads CASSPQTVGISGNTIYF. CDR3 sequence (DNA): TGTGCCAGCAGCCCTCAGACAGTGGGGATCTCTGGAAACACCATATATTTT.

The chain uses TRBV30 and TRBJ1-5; unclear D gene. The CDR3 consists of 15 residues. V lost 0 bases and J 3 bases, leaving 12 bases between the germline ends. Germline CDR1 is GTSNPN and CDR2 is SVGIG (reference sequence). CDR3 amino acids: CAWSVVGRNNQPQHF. DNA of the CDR3: TGTGCCTGGAGTGTAGTCGGCAGGAACAATCAGCCCCAGCATTTT.

V gene TRBV4-1 combines with J gene TRBJ1-2; the D is unclear. The length of the CDR3 is 13 residues. The V end lost 0 bases, the J end lost 2 bases, and 4 bases lay between the germline ends. CDR1 and CDR2 (germline): MGHRA, YSYEKL. In nucleotides, the CDR3 is TGCGCCAGCAGCCAAGATTCAAACTATGGCTACACCTTC. This codes for CASSQDSNYGYTF.

The rearrangement uses TRBV9 and TRBJ2-7, with 9 positions matching TRBD2. V lost 2 bases to trimming and J lost 1 base; unmatched junction nucleotides: 7. The germline V gene encodes CDR1 SGDLS and CDR2 YYNGEE. The CDR3 consists of 16 residues. Here the CDR3 reads CASSVSAGGPSYEQYF. CDR3 in DNA: TGTGCCAGCAGCGTCTCCGCGGGGGGGCCTTCCTACGAGCAGTACTTC.

This clone was detected once. This chain links TRBV7-9 with TRBJ2-2; possibly TRBD2 for D (6 bases). Per the germline V gene, CDR1 is SEHNR and CDR2 is FQNEAQ (reference sequence). This CDR3 has 14 amino acids. V lost 8 bases and J 8 bases, leaving 18 bases between the germline ends. The CDR3 DNA is TGTGCCAGCTCGCAAGGGACTGCCCGAGGGGAGCTGTTTTTT. It specifies CASSQGTARGELFF.

This clone was detected only a few times. V gene TRBV5-3 combines with J gene TRBJ2-1, with 11 bases lining up with TRBD2. TRBV5-3 is filed as an ORF, its function uncertain. V lost 0 bases, J lost 14 bases, and 10 bases stayed unmatched. The CDR3 sequence is 15 residues long. The CDR3 coding sequence is TGTGCCAGAAGCTTGGCGGTAGCGGGAGGGTTTCCGGAGTTCTTC. This codes for CARSLAVAGGFPEFF.

The V and J genes are TRBV5-1 and TRBJ2-7; TRBD1 agrees at 9 bases. The CDR3 loop spans 14 amino acids. Germline V gene sequence: CDR1 SGHRS, CDR2 YFSETQ. Trimming at V came to 2 bases and at J to 3 bases, leaving 3 bases not matched to a gene. The CDR3 sequence: CASSFRDRDYEQYF. The CDR3 bases are TGCGCCAGCAGCTTCCGGGACAGGGACTACGAGCAGTACTTC.